Below are 32 T cell receptor beta chains sequenced from a single sample in a study of CD8+CD57+ T cells in acquired aplastic anemia. TCR beta VDJ and CDR3 profiles were obtained from a genomic DNA template. TCRdb re-analysed the reads in MiXCR, keeping a single row per CDR3 protein. The sample contains tens of thousands of distinct CDR3 sequences, around 72% of which appear only once. Specimen: sorted CD4+, CD8+, or CD8+CD57+ T cells (not recorded which) from PBMCs. The receptors were sampled from a human donor in good health, serving as a control.

V is TRBV29-1 and J is TRBJ2-1; D not resolved. This CDR3 has 10 amino acids. V gave up 5 bases and J gave up 7 bases, with 6 bases separating them. Looked up from germline, CDR1 is SQVTM and CDR2 is ANQGSEA. The CDR3 loop reads CSVWENEQFF. The CDR3 DNA follows: TGCAGCGTTTGGGAAAATGAGCAGTTCTTC.

The chain links TRBV19 to TRBJ1-5, with D unresolved. The germline V gene encodes CDR1 LNHDA and CDR2 SQIVND (reference sequence). V lost 0 bases to trimming and J lost 3 bases, with 12 bases between them. CDR3 length equals 16 residues. The CDR3 DNA is TGTGCCAGTAGTATAGATCCCGGACTCTACAATCAGCCCCAGCATTTT. This gives the protein CASSIDPGLYNQPQHF. Drawing the rest from reference TRBV19 and TRBJ1-5, the complete variable domain is DGGITQSPKYLFRKEGQNVTLSCEQNLNHDAMYWYRQDPGQGLRLIYYSQIVNDFQKGDIAEGYSVSREKKESFPLTVTSAQKNPTAFYLCASSIDPGLYNQPQHFGDGTRLSIL.

Many counts were recorded for this clonotype. The rearrangement uses TRBV6-5 and TRBJ2-3, with D perhaps given as TRBD1 or TRBD2 (6 bases each). Trimming took off 0 bases at V and 3 bases at J, with 13 bases between the two ends. Germline CDR1 reads MNHEY; CDR2 reads SVGAGI. The CDR3 is made up of 16 amino acids. CDR3 residues: CASSYSSSGATDTQYF. In nucleotides, the CDR3 is TGTGCCAGCAGTTACTCGTCATCGGGGGCAACAGATACGCAGTATTTT.

The chain uses TRBV24-1 and TRBJ2-3; TRBD2 might be the D (5 bases). The CDR3 consists of 17 residues. Trimming removed 3 bases at V and 1 base at J, with 16 bases between. Per the germline V gene, CDR1 is KGHDR and CDR2 is SFDVKD. As DNA, the CDR3 is TGTGCCACCAGTGATGCGCGGGCGGCGCTCGGCACAGATACGCAGTATTTT. It codes for CATSDARAALGTDTQYF.

The chain recombines TRBV7-9 with TRBJ2-3; 7 bases match TRBD2. Germline loops: CDR1 SEHNR, CDR2 FQNEAQ (reference sequence). The CDR3 runs 13 residues. The V gene end was trimmed by 0 bases and the J gene end by 6 bases; junction bases not matched to a gene: 0. In DNA, the CDR3 is TGTGCCAGCAGCTTAGCGGGGGGGGATACGCAGTATTTT. It encodes CASSLAGGDTQYF.

J is TRBJ1-6 and V is TRBV2; 7 positions agree with TRBD1. Unmatched junction bases numbered 2, after V lost 9 bases and J lost 6 bases. The CDR3 extends over 12 amino acids. Per germline, CDR1 SNHLY and CDR2 FYNNEI. CDR3 in amino acids: CASRDSNSPLHF. CDR3 bases: TGTGCCAGTCGGGACAGTAATTCACCCCTCCACTTT.

A single count supports this clonotype. V usage is TRBV19 and J usage is TRBJ2-7; 10 bases map to TRBD1. The germline CDR1 and CDR2 sequences are LNHDA and SQIVND (reference sequence). This CDR3 has 13 residues. With V trimmed by 9 bases and J by 7 bases, 9 bases remained unmatched. CDR3: CASSPGQGLEQYF. The CDR3 DNA reads as TGTGCCAGCTCACCGGGACAGGGGTTGGAGCAGTACTTC.

This chain uses TRBV19 with TRBJ1-2; no definite D call. Trimming cost V 2 bases and J 3 bases, with 7 bases left between them. The germline CDR1 and CDR2 sequences are LNHDA and SQIVND (reference sequence). This CDR3 spans 13 amino acids. The CDR3 protein is CASSISSDYGYTF. DNA for the CDR3: TGTGCCAGTAGTATAAGCAGTGACTATGGCTACACCTTC.

In DNA form, the CDR3 reads TGTGCCAGCAGTTCCCCGACTAGCGGGAGCGCGGTAAACTGGAATGAGCAGTTCTTC. It encodes CASSSPTSGSAVNWNEQFF. The genes are TRBV7-3 and TRBJ2-1; 12 nucleotides align to TRBD2. Germline V gives CDR1 SGHTA, CDR2 FQGTGA. The ends lost 6 bases at V and 7 bases at J; junction bases unmatched: 19. This CDR3 contains 19 residues.

The V gene is TRBV11-1, the J gene TRBJ2-1; possible D gene TRBD1, 6 bases. CDR1 SGHAT and CDR2 FQDESV come from the germline V gene (reference sequence). V was pared by 5 bases and J by 3 bases, with 14 bases between. There are 15 residues in the CDR3. The chain's CDR3 is CASSHQGNLYNEQFF. The CDR3 nucleotides are TGTGCCAGCAGCCATCAGGGGAACCTCTACAATGAGCAGTTCTTC.

The gene calls are TRBV10-3 and TRBJ1-2, with 9 bases lining up with TRBD1. The CDR3 has 14 amino acids. Per germline, CDR1 ENHRY and CDR2 SYGVKD. Trimming at V came to 6 bases and at J to 8 bases, leaving 10 bases not matched to a gene. CDR3 coding DNA: TGTGCCATCAGGTCCGACAGGGGGAGTCGGGGCTACACCTTC. Encoded protein: CAIRSDRGSRGYTF.

The genes are TRBV19 and TRBJ1-6, with D perhaps matching TRBD1 (5 bases). The CDR3 has 16 residues. V was pared by 5 bases and J by 9 bases, with 20 bases between. Looked up from germline, CDR1 is LNHDA and CDR2 is SQIVND (reference sequence). CDR3: CASSDQGVLSTSPLHF. The CDR3 DNA follows: TGTGCCAGTAGTGATCAGGGAGTGCTGTCCACTTCACCCCTCCACTTT.

As regards this clonotype: The junction and the germline gene differ at one end; a read error may be behind it. This chain connects TRBV20-1 to TRBJ2-5, with TRBD2 as a possible D gene (5 bases). Germline CDR1 DFQATT, CDR2 SNEGSKA (reference sequence). The CDR3 consists of 13 residues. The CDR3 sequence: CGAEGTDQETQYF. The DNA for the CDR3 is TGCGGTGCTGAGGGCACTGACCAAGAGACCCAGTACTTC.

There are many counts of this clonotype. The chain couples TRBV6-4 to TRBJ2-3, with 14 bases aligning to TRBD2. Germline assignment: CDR1 MRHNA and CDR2 SNTAGT. The trim removed 3 bases at V and 1 base at J, leaving 0 bases unmatched. This CDR3 is 16 amino acids long. The CDR3 coding sequence is TGTGCCAGCAGTGAGGGACTAGCGGGAGGCACAGATACGCAGTATTTT. Protein product: CASSEGLAGGTDTQYF.

V gene TRBV13 combines with J gene TRBJ2-7; the D gene could be TRBD1 or TRBD2 (5 bases each). Trimming stripped 6 bases from V and 3 bases from J, with 18 bases between. The CDR3 has 15 residues. Germline V gene lookup returns CDR1 PRHDT and CDR2 FYEKMQ (reference sequence). The CDR3 region is CASSLSSSGGYEQYF. Written as DNA, the CDR3 is TGTGCCAGCAGTTTATCGAGTTCTGGGGGCTACGAGCAGTACTTC. Full variable domain (remainder filled in from reference TRBV13 and TRBJ2-7): AAGVIQSPRHLIKEKRETATLKCYPIPRHDTVYWYQQGPGQDPQFLISFYEKMQSDKGSIPDRFSAQQFSDYHSELNMSSLELGDSALYFCASSLSSSGGYEQYFGPGTRLTVT.

CDR3 nucleotide sequence: TGTGCCAGCAGCTTAGGGCCAGGCTACGAGCAGTACTTC. Amino acid sequence: CASSLGPGYEQYF. The rearrangement links TRBV4-2 to TRBJ2-7; D not resolved. V lost 5 bases, J lost 3 bases, and 11 bases lay in between. Germline V CDR1 and CDR2: LGHNA, YNFKEQ. CDR3 size: 13 residues.

This clonotype was detected ten times or more. The rearrangement joins TRBV9 to TRBJ2-3, with D uncertain. Trimming removed 6 bases at V and 3 bases at J, with 14 bases between. In germline, CDR1 is SGDLS, CDR2 YYNGEE. The CDR3 is 14 residues long. CDR3 amino acids: CASTLGDSTDTQYF. The CDR3 DNA follows: TGTGCCAGCACCCTAGGCGACTCTACAGATACGCAGTATTTT. Full variable domain (missing parts from reference TRBV9 and TRBJ2-3): DSGVTQTPKHLITATGQRVTLRCSPRSGDLSVYWYQQSLDQGLQFLIQYYNGEERAKGNILERFSAQQFPDLHSELNLSSLELGDSALYFCASTLGDSTDTQYFGPGTRLTVL.

This clonotype was detected only once. The CDR3 protein is CASSESTGVYEQYF. The CDR3 nucleotides read TGCGCCAGCAGTGAGTCGACAGGGGTCTACGAGCAGTACTTC. This chain connects TRBV10-2 to TRBJ2-7; 8 nucleotides match TRBD1. The germline V gene has CDR1 WSHSY and CDR2 SAAADI. The CDR3 contains 14 residues. V shed 0 bases, J shed 3 bases, and the junction held 1 base outside the gene matches.

The chain has TRBV7-9 and TRBJ2-2; tentative D call: TRBD1 (6 bases). This CDR3 contains 14 residues. The V gene lost 7 bases and the J gene lost 2 bases, with 11 bases spanning the gap. The germline V gene has CDR1 SEHNR and CDR2 FQNEAQ (reference sequence). The CDR3 nucleotides read TGTGCCAGCACAAACAGGGTCAACACCGGGGAGCTGTTTTTT. Protein sequence: CASTNRVNTGELFF.

The chain links TRBV7-9 to TRBJ2-5, with TRBD1 matching over 9 bases. Germline loops: CDR1 SEHNR, CDR2 FQNEAQ (reference sequence). This CDR3 contains 13 residues. The ends lost 5 bases at V and 4 bases at J; junction bases unmatched: 2. Here the CDR3 reads CASSTTGGETQYF. The CDR3 DNA sequence: TGTGCCAGCAGCACGACAGGGGGAGAGACCCAGTACTTC.

The chain is built from TRBV12-3 or TRBV12-4 and TRBJ1-5; TRBD1 matches 7 bases. CDR3 length equals 13 residues. Unmatched junction bases numbered 3, after V lost 6 bases and J lost 4 bases. The CDR3 DNA follows: TGTGCCAGCAGACCACAGGGGAATCAGCCCCAGCATTTT. As protein: CASRPQGNQPQHF.

The gene calls are TRBV4-2 and TRBJ1-1, with unresolved D. The V end lost 0 bases, the J end lost 0 bases, and 11 bases lay between the germline ends. Germline CDR1 reads LGHNA; CDR2 reads YNFKEQ. There are 16 residues in the CDR3. The CDR3 nucleotides are TGTGCCAGCAGCCAAGATCCTAACAGATTGAACACTGAAGCTTTCTTT. Translating it yields CASSQDPNRLNTEAFF.

This chain uses TRBV6-1 with TRBJ2-1; 8 positions agree with TRBD2. The germline gives CDR1 MNHNS, CDR2 SASEGT. The CDR3 is 13 amino acids. The V segment lost 6 bases and the J segment 6 bases; nucleotides outside the gene matches: 4. The chain's CDR3 is CASSTGTSNEQFF. The CDR3 DNA reads as TGTGCCAGCAGCACCGGGACTAGCAATGAGCAGTTCTTC.

This chain joins TRBV2 and TRBJ2-7; no firm D call. The V and J ends lost 6 bases and 2 bases respectively, with 11 bases between them. The CDR3 contains 13 residues. The V gene's germline CDR1 is SNHLY and CDR2 FYNNEI. CDR3 sequence (DNA): TGTGCCAGCAGAGATGACGGAACCTACGAGCAGTACTTC. Translated: CASRDDGTYEQYF.

This clonotype came up many times. The chain uses TRBV30 and TRBJ1-5; weak D call: TRBD1 (5 bases). This CDR3 spans 15 amino acids. The V gene lost 0 bases and the J gene lost 0 bases, with 9 bases spanning the gap. Germline V gene lookup returns CDR1 GTSNPN and CDR2 SVGIG (reference sequence). The CDR3 is CAWSVPQGSNQPQHF. Written as DNA, the CDR3 is TGTGCCTGGAGTGTACCTCAGGGTAGCAATCAGCCCCAGCATTTT.

The V and J genes are TRBV7-2 and TRBJ2-3; D unclear. V was clipped by 4 bases and J by 0 bases, with 2 bases between them. The CDR3 length is 12 residues. Per germline, CDR1 SGHTA and CDR2 FQGNSA. The CDR3 protein is CASSSSTDTQYF. The CDR3 nucleotides are TGTGCCAGCAGCTCTAGCACAGATACGCAGTATTTT. Full variable domain (remainder filled in from reference TRBV7-2 and TRBJ2-3): GAGVSQSPSNKVTEKGKDVELRCDPISGHTALYWYRQSLGQGLEFLIYFQGNSAPDKSGLPSDRFSAERTGGSVSTLTIQRTQQEDSAVYLCASSSSTDTQYFGPGTRLTVL.

The genes are TRBV5-1 and TRBJ2-1, with D unresolved. CDR3 length: 15 residues. Germline V CDR1 and CDR2: SGHRS, YFSETQ. With 0 bases removed from V and 6 bases from J, the gap between germline ends came to 13 bases. The DNA of the CDR3 is TGCGCCAGCAGCTTGGACAAGGTGGTCGGCAATGAGCAGTTCTTC. Translation: CASSLDKVVGNEQFF.

The rearrangement links TRBV7-2 to TRBJ1-2, with 7 bases lining up with TRBD1. V lost 3 bases and J lost 4; bases outside the gene matches: 5. This CDR3 is built from 14 residues. Germline CDR1 is SGHTA and CDR2 is FQGNSA. The CDR3 DNA is TGTGCCAGCAGCTTTTACGACAGGGCCTATGGCTACACCTTC. Amino acids: CASSFYDRAYGYTF.

The rearrangement links TRBV20-1 to TRBJ2-3; D may be TRBD2 (6 bases). The CDR3 sequence is 14 residues long. Germline CDR1 reads DFQATT; CDR2 reads SNEGSKA (reference sequence). Trimming left V 5 bases short and J 2 bases short, with 14 bases between. The CDR3 loop reads CSAHRDLDTDTQYF. CDR3 DNA sequence: TGCAGTGCTCACCGGGACTTGGACACAGATACGCAGTATTTT.

This clonotype has at least ten counts. J is TRBJ1-2 and V is TRBV27; D unresolved. Trimming shortened V by 7 bases and J by 1 base, and 13 bases separated the two germline ends. This CDR3 comprises 14 residues. From germline, CDR1 is MNHEY and CDR2 SMNVEV (reference sequence). The CDR3: CASKRGQDNYGYTF. CDR3 in DNA: TGTGCCAGCAAACGAGGTCAGGATAACTATGGCTACACCTTC.

The V and J genes are TRBV24-1 and TRBJ2-3, with TRBD2 matching over 7 bases. Unmatched junction bases numbered 7, after V lost 4 bases and J lost 4 bases. CDR1 and CDR2 from the germline V gene are KGHDR and SFDVKD. The length of the CDR3 is 15 residues. The CDR3 nucleotides are TGTGCCACCAGTGACTGGGGGAGGGGTCCAGATACGCAGTATTTT. The encoded protein is CATSDWGRGPDTQYF.

This clonotype was recorded only once. V is TRBV29-1 and J is TRBJ1-2, with a weak D call TRBD1 (6 bases). CDR3 length: 15 amino acids. V shed 8 bases and J shed 0 bases, with 19 bases lying between them. Germline values: CDR1 SQVTM, CDR2 ANQGSEA. In nucleotides, the CDR3 is TGCAGCTCAGGTGGGGGCGGAAGGACTAACTATGGCTACACCTTC. Translating gives CSSGGGGRTNYGYTF.